These 12 T cell receptor beta chains originate from one sample sequenced in a study of neurological immune-mediated disorders. TCRdb redid the calling of the 5' RACE reads with MiXCR, one entry per CDR3 protein. The sample gives tens of thousands of distinct CDR3 sequences, roughly 13% of which show up once; 6.5% to 8% is in the top ten. The sample taken for sequencing was PBMCs. These receptors were collected from a woman in her 50s in good health.

This clonotype was picked up many times. This chain connects TRBV7-2 to TRBJ2-5; weak D call: TRBD2 (6 bases). The V and J ends lost 5 bases and 5 bases respectively, with 21 bases between them. Germline V CDR1 and CDR2: SGHTA, FQGNSA. The CDR3 has 16 residues. The DNA of the CDR3 is TGTGCCAGCAGCCGGTCGGGCGGGGCGTTGCCGGAGACCCAGTACTTC. Translated, it gives CASSRSGGALPETQYF.

Many counts were recorded for this clonotype. V and J are TRBV5-1 and TRBJ2-1, with 8 bases aligning to TRBD2. V shed 1 base and J 7 bases; nucleotides not matched to a gene: 4. CDR1 is SGHRS, CDR2 YFSETQ, per germline. The CDR3 loop spans 14 amino acids. The CDR3 region is CASSLSGSRNEQFF. In DNA form, the CDR3 reads TGCGCCAGCAGCTTGAGCGGGAGTAGGAATGAGCAGTTCTTC. Filled out from reference TRBV5-1 and TRBJ2-1, the complete variable domain reads KAGVTQTPRYLIKTRGQQVTLSCSPISGHRSVSWYQQTPGQGLQFLFEYFSETQRNKGNFPGRFSGRQFSNSRSEMNVSTLELGDSALYLCASSLSGSRNEQFFGPGTRLTVL.

This clonotype has ten or more counts. The chain recombines TRBV28 with TRBJ2-1, with TRBD2 matching 7 bases. The CDR3 is 13 residues long. V was clipped by 6 bases and J by 8 bases; unmatched bases: 7. CDR1 MDHEN and CDR2 SYDVKM come from the germline V gene. CDR3 DNA sequence: TGTGCCAGCAGCCCGGGAGGAGGGTATGAGCAGTTCTTC. Translated, it gives CASSPGGGYEQFF.

In its sample, this clonotype was seen many times. This sequence joins TRBV5-1 and TRBJ2-2; 12 bases match TRBD2. The CDR3 covers 18 residues. CDR1 and CDR2 from the germline V gene are SGHRS and YFSETQ. With V trimmed by 2 bases and J by 0 bases, 5 bases remained unmatched. The CDR3 reads CASSFRTSGESNTGELFF. The CDR3 DNA is TGCGCCAGCAGCTTCCGGACTAGCGGGGAATCGAACACCGGGGAGCTGTTTTTT.

This chain links TRBV29-1 with TRBJ2-3; a weak D match, TRBD1 (6 bases). The V and J ends lost 6 bases and 2 bases respectively, with 15 bases between them. The CDR3 extends over 14 amino acids. CDR1 SQVTM and CDR2 ANQGSEA come from the germline V gene. The CDR3 DNA reads as TGCAGCGTCGCTACAGGGTCCCCCACAGATACGCAGTATTTT. Translation: CSVATGSPTDTQYF.

This clonotype occurred many times. This chain connects TRBV28 to TRBJ1-5; the D is unclear. The V end was cut by 11 bases, the J end by 0 bases, with 14 bases between. This CDR3 region has 14 residues. Looked up from germline, CDR1 is MDHEN and CDR2 is SYDVKM. CDR3 in amino acids: CAGSGVNSNQPQHF. The CDR3 coding sequence is TGTGCCGGGAGCGGGGTGAATAGCAATCAGCCCCAGCATTTT.

This rearrangement joins TRBV5-6 to TRBJ1-3, with TRBD1 matching over 10 bases. V trimming: 4 bases; J trimming: 0 bases; junction bases outside the gene matches: 7. The germline CDR1 and CDR2 sequences are SGHDT and YYEEEE. This CDR3 spans 17 amino acids. CDR3 sequence reads: CASSGQGETSSGNTIYF. The CDR3 DNA follows: TGTGCCAGCAGCGGACAGGGGGAGACGAGCTCTGGAAACACCATATATTTT. Complete variable domain (other parts from reference TRBV5-6 and TRBJ1-3): DAGVTQSPTHLIKTRGQQVTLRCSPKSGHDTVSWYQQALGQGPQFIFQYYEEEERQRGNFPDRFSGHQFPNYSSELNVNALLLGDSALYLCASSGQGETSSGNTIYFGEGSWLTVV.

This clonotype was counted at least ten times. This chain connects TRBV20-1 to TRBJ2-7; 8 bases are a match to TRBD1. Germline loops: CDR1 DFQATT, CDR2 SNEGSKA (reference sequence). The CDR3 is 12 amino acids. V was pared by 6 bases and J by 3 bases, with 4 bases of the junction left unmatched. The CDR3 protein is CSAPGTGYEQYF. In DNA form, the CDR3 reads TGCAGTGCACCCGGGACAGGCTACGAGCAGTACTTC.

This clonotype has at least ten counts. J is TRBJ1-5 and V is TRBV5-1; tentatively, D is TRBD1 (6 bases). CDR3 length equals 16 residues. V lost 1 base and J 3 bases, leaving 14 bases between the germline ends. The germline V gene has CDR1 SGHRS and CDR2 YFSETQ. CDR3 sequence (DNA): TGCGCCAGCAGCTTGCCTGAGGGGGGGGCCAATCAGCCCCAGCATTTT. It is translated as CASSLPEGGANQPQHF.

Judged by abundance, this clonotype is large. The V gene is TRBV4-2, the J gene TRBJ2-7; 7 nucleotides line up with TRBD1. CDR1 and CDR2 (germline): LGHNA, YNFKEQ. The CDR3 length is 15 residues. Losses at the gene ends were 5 bases for V and 0 bases for J; bases not matched to a gene: 7. CDR3: CASSLDRSSSYEQYF. CDR3 sequence (DNA): TGTGCCAGCAGCTTGGACAGGTCGAGCTCCTACGAGCAGTACTTC.

This clonotype has ten or more counts. This chain joins TRBV12-3 or TRBV12-4 and TRBJ1-2, with 10 bases aligning to TRBD1. The CDR3 spans 13 residues. Germline trimming cut 7 bases from V and 7 bases from J; bases unmatched to any gene: 6. In DNA form, the CDR3 reads TGTGCCAGCAATCCCGGGACAGGGGTTGGCTACACCTTC. As protein: CASNPGTGVGYTF.

This clonotype was seen many times. The chain joins TRBV27 to TRBJ2-3; the D gene is possibly TRBD1 (6 bases). This CDR3 has 15 residues. CDR1 MNHEY and CDR2 SMNVEV come from the germline V gene (reference sequence). Trimming removed 2 bases at V and 6 bases at J, with 15 bases between. CDR3 residues: CASSLVGQPPDTQYF. As DNA, the CDR3 is TGTGCCAGCAGTTTAGTAGGACAGCCCCCTGATACGCAGTATTTT.